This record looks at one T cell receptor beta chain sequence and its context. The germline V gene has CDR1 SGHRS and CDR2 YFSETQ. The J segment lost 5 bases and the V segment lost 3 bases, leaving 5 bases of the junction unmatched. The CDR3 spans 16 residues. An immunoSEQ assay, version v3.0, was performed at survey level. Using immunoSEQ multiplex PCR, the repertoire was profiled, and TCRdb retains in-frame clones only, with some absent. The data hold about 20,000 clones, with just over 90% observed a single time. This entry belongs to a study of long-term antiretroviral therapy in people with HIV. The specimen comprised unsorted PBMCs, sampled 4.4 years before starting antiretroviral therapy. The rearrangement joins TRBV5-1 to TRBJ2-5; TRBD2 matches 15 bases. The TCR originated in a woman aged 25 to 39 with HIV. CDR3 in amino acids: CASSYGLAGGVETQYF. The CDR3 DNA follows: TGCGCCAGCAGCTACGGACTAGCGGGGGGGGTGGAGACCCAGTACTTC.